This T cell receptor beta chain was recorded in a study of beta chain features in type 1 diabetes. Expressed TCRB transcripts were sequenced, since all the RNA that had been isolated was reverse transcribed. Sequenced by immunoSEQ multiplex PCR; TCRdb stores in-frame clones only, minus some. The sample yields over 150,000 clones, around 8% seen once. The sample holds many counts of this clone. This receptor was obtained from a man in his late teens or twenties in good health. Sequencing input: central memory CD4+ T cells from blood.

CDR3 nucleotide sequence: TGTGCCAGCAGCTTGGTCTGGCCCGGGGAGCTGTTTTTT. It encodes CASSLVWPGELFF. The genes are TRBV5-6 and TRBJ2-2; D is unclear. CDR1 is SGHDT and CDR2 is YYEEEE in the germline V gene. The CDR3 runs 13 residues. Trimming took off 0 bases at V and 6 bases at J, with 6 bases between the two ends.